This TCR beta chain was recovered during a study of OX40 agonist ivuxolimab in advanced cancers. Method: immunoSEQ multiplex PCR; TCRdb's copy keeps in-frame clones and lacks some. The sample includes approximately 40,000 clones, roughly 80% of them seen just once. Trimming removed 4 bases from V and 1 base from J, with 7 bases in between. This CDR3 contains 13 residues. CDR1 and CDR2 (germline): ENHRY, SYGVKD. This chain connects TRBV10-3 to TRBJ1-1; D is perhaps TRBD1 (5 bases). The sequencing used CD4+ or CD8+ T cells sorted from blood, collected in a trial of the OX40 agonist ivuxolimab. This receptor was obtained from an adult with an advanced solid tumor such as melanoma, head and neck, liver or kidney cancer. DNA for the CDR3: TGTGCCATCAGTGGACAGCCGAACACTGAAGCTTTCTTT. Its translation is CAISGQPNTEAFF.